This entry describes one TCR beta chain. Its antigen remains unidentified. These data originate in a study of cytomegalovirus exposure and HLA in healthy donors. V lost 3 bases to trimming and J lost 6 bases; unmatched junction nucleotides: 11. From germline, CDR1 is LNHDA and CDR2 SQIVND (reference sequence). There are 16 residues in the CDR3. The PCR ran on 60 Vbeta and 13 Jbeta primers. This table comes from immunoSEQ multiplex PCR, and its TCRdb copy is limited to in-frame clones, with some not included. The repertoire holds 100,000 to 150,000 clones, with approximately 80% as singletons. Points from the study as a whole: A later analysis by the authors found several of the most significant clusters apparently linked to common viral pathogens. Reportedly, fewer N-insertions than the approximately 610-donor mean appeared in an Asian-associated ancestry cluster in a later analysis. Across donors, presence/absence analyses took sequencing depth to be roughly uniform. Confirmation was obtained in vitro that three CMV-associated chains are specific for CMV antigens.

The TCR comes from a boy aged 2 to 9 in good health and CMV-seronegative. The chain links TRBV19 to TRBJ2-1; TRBD2 matches at 7 bases. The sequencing sample was made of PBMCs. CDR3 protein: CASSMIGLAVINEQFF. The CDR3 DNA sequence: TGTGCCAGTAGTATGATTGGGCTAGCGGTGATCAATGAGCAGTTCTTC.